The subject of this entry is one TCR beta chain. This entry belongs to a study of tumor-infiltrating lymphocytes in oesophageal squamous cell carcinoma. CDR1 and CDR2 (germline): SGHTA, FQGNSA. Between the trimmed V and J ends, which lost 4 bases and 5 bases, there was a span of 14 bases. This CDR3 is 15 amino acids long. TCRdb reprocessed the PCR reads with MiXCR, giving one entry per CDR3 protein. The sample contains some 14,000 distinct CDR3 sequences, about 50% of which appear only once. The rearrangement links TRBV7-2 to TRBJ1-4; D perhaps matches TRBD1 (5 bases). The specimen sequenced was esophageal tumor tissue. This receptor was taken from a male donor with esophageal squamous cell carcinoma. Here the CDR3 reads CASSSWEGLNEKLFF. The CDR3 DNA sequence: TGTGCCAGCAGCTCGTGGGAGGGGCTGAATGAAAAACTGTTTTTT. Using reference TRBV7-2 and TRBJ1-4 for the parts outside the CDR3, the full variable domain is GAGVSQSPSNKVTEKGKDVELRCDPISGHTALYWYRQSLGQGLEFLIYFQGNSAPDKSGLPSDRFSAERTGGSVSTLTIQRTQQEDSAVYLCASSSWEGLNEKLFFGSGTQLSVL.